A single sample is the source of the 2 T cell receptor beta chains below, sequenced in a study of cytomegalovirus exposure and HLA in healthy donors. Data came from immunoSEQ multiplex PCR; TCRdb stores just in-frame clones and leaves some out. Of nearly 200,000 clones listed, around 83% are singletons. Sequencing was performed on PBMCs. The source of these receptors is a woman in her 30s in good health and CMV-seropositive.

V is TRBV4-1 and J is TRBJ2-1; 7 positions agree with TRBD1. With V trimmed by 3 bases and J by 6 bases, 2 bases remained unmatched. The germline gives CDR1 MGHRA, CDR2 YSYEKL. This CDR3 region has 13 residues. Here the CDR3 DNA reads TGCGCCAGCAGCCAGACAGGGATCAATGAGCAGTTCTTC. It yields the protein CASSQTGINEQFF.

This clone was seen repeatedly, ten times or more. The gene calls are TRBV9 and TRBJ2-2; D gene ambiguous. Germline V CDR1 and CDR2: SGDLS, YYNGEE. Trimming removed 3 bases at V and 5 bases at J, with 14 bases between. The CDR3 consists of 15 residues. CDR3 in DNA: TGTGCCAGCAGCGCGTCGACTGGTCTTACCGGGGAGCTGTTTTTT. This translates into CASSASTGLTGELFF.